The text below deals with one T cell receptor beta chain. Its antigen remains unknown. TCRdb ran MiXCR on the RT-PCR reads and lists one entry per CDR3 protein. The sample carries roughly 780,000 distinct CDR3 sequences, under 20% recorded once. The sample comes from a study of response to subunit inactivated influenza vaccine. CDR1 is SGDLS, CDR2 YYNGEE, per germline. The CDR3 extends over 13 amino acids. Trimming removed 0 bases at V and 10 bases at J, with 11 bases between. Study findings and constraints: Seasonal influenza vaccination, on each occasion, was suggested by the authors to recruit few new T cells.

The gene calls are TRBV9 and TRBJ2-1, with D tentatively TRBD1 (5 bases). The specimen was PBMCs from blood, collected 4 to 6 days after vaccination. The TCR originated in a man aged 45-60 years who received an inactivated influenza vaccine. The DNA of the CDR3 is TGTGCCAGCAGCGTAGGGACGCCAGGGGAGCAGTTCTTC. Translating gives CASSVGTPGEQFF.